This T cell receptor beta chain stems from a study of regulatory T cells in long-lasting Graves disease. Study-level findings and limits: There was favoring of TRBV28, TRBJ1-2 and TRBJ2-5 in persistent disease.

Arm-PCR of CDR3 regions and iRepertoire HTBI primers were the basis on which TCR beta libraries were built. TCRdb recomputed calls from the multiplex PCR reads with MiXCR, one row per CDR3 protein. The sample carries about 470,000 distinct CDR3 sequences, 15% recorded once. Time point indicated: newly diagnosed GD, antithyroid drugs for less than 3 months. PBMC-extracted RNA yielded the TCR library. The V segment lost 3 bases and the J segment 9 bases; nucleotides outside the gene matches: 16. The CDR3 has 16 amino acids. Germline values: CDR1 LGHNA, CDR2 YNFKEQ. Regarding this clonotype: Antigen unknown.

These data are also associated with another study on T cells in Graves' hyperthyroidism and ophthalmopathy. From that paper: The TCR CDR3 was amplified in a first-round RT-PCR using the HTBI primer set.

The starting material was peripheral blood mononuclear cells (PBMCs), obtained at new diagnosis, from a patient treated with antithyroid drugs. The V gene is TRBV4-2, the J gene TRBJ1-2, with 7 bases identical to TRBD1. The receptor was isolated from a woman in her twenties or thirties with Graves disease. This CDR3 is CASSQEVGQLVDRYTF. The CDR3 DNA reads as TGTGCCAGCAGCCAGGAAGTGGGACAGCTCGTGGACCGCTACACCTTC.